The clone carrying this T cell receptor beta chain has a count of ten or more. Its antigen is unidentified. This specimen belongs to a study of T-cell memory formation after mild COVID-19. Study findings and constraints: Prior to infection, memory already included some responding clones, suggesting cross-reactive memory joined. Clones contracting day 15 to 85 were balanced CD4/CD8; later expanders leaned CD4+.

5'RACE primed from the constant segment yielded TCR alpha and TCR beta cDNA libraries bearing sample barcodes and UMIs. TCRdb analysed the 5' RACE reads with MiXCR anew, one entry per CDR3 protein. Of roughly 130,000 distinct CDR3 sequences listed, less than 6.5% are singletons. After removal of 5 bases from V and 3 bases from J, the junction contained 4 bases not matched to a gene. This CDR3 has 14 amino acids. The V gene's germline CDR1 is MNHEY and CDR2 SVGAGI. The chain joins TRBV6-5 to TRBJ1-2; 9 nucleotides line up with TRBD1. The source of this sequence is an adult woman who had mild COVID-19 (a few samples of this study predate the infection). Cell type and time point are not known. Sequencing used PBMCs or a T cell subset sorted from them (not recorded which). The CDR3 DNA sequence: TGTGCCAGCAGTAAGCGGGACAGGGACTATGGCTACACCTTC. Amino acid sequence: CASSKRDRDYGYTF.